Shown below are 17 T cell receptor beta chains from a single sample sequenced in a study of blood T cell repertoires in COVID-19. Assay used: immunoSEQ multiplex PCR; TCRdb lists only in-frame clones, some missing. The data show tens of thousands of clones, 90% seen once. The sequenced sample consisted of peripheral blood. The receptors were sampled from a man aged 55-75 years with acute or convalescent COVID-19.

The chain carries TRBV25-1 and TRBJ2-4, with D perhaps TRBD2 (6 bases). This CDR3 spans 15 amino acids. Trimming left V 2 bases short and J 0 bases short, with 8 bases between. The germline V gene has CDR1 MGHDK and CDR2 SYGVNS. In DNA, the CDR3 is TGTGCCAGCAGTGAAGCGGGACTAGCCAAAAACATTCAGTACTTC. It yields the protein CASSEAGLAKNIQYF.

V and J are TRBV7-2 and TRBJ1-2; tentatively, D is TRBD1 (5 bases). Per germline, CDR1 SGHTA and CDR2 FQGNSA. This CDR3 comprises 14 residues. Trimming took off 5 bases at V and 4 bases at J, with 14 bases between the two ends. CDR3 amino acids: CASSPRAGVYGYTF. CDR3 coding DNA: TGTGCCAGCAGCCCCAGGGCAGGCGTCTATGGCTACACCTTC. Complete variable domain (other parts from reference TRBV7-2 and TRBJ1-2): GAGVSQSPSNKVTEKGKDVELRCDPISGHTALYWYRQSLGQGLEFLIYFQGNSAPDKSGLPSDRFSAERTGGSVSTLTIQRTQQEDSAVYLCASSPRAGVYGYTFGSGTRLTVV.

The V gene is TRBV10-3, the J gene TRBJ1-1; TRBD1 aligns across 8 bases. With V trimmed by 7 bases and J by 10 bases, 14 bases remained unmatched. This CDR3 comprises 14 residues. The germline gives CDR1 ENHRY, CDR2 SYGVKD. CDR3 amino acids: CAITVLPGQARAFF. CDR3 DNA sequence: TGTGCCATCACTGTATTACCGGGACAGGCACGAGCTTTCTTT.

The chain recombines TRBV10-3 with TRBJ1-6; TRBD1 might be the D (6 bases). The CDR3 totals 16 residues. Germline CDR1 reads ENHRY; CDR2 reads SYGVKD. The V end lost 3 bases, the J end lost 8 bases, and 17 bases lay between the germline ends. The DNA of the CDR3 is TGTGCCATCAGTGACAGGGGCGGTAGAATAGATTCACCCCTCCACTTT. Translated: CAISDRGGRIDSPLHF.

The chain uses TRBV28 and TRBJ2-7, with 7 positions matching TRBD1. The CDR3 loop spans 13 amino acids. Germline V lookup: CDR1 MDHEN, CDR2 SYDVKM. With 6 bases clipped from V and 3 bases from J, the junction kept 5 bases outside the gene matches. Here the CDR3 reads CASSSGDSYEQYF. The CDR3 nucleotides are TGTGCCAGCAGCTCCGGGGACAGCTACGAGCAGTACTTC.

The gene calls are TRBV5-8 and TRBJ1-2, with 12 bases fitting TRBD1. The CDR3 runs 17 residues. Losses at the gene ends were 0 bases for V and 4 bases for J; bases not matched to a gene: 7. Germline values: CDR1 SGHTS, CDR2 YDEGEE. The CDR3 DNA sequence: TGTGCCAGCAGCTTGGAGGGGACAGGGGGCAGTCCCTATGGCTACACCTTC. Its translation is CASSLEGTGGSPYGYTF.

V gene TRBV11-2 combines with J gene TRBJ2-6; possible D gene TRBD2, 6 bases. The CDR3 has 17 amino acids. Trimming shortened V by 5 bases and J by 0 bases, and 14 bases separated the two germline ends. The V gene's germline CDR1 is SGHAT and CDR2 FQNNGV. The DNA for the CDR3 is TGTGCCAGCAGCCGGGAGAACTCCCTCTCTGGGGCCAACGTCCTGACTTTC. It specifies CASSRENSLSGANVLTF. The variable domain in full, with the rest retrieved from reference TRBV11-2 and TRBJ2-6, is EAGVAQSPRYKIIEKRQSVAFWCNPISGHATLYWYQQILGQGPKLLIQFQNNGVVDDSQLPKDRFSAERLKGVDSTLKIQPAKLEDSAVYLCASSRENSLSGANVLTFGAGSRLTVL.

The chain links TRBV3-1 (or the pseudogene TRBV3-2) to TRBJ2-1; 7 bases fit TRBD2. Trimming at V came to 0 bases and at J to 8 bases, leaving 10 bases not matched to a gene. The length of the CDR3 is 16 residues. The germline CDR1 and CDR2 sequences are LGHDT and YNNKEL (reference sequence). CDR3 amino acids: CASSQDVASGRDEQFF. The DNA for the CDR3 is TGTGCCAGCAGCCAAGATGTAGCTAGCGGACGCGATGAGCAGTTCTTC.

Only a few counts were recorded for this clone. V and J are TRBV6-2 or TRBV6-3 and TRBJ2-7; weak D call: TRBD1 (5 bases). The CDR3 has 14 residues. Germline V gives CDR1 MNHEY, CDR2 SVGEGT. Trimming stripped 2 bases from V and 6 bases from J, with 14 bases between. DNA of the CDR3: TGTGCCAGCAGTTACGTGGCCAGGGATAGCGAGCAGTACTTC. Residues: CASSYVARDSEQYF.

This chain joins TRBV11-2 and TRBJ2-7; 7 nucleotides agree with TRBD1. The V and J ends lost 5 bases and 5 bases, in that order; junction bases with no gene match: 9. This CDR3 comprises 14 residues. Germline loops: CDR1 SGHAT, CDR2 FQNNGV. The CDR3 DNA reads TGTGCCAGCAGCAAAAACAGGGGTTCCCACGAGCAGTACTTC. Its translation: CASSKNRGSHEQYF.

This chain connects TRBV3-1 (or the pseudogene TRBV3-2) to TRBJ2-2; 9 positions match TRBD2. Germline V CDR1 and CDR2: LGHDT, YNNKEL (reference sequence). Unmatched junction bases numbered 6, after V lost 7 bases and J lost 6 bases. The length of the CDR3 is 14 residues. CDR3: CASKDLAGAGELFF. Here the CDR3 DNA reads TGTGCCAGCAAGGATTTAGCGGGAGCCGGGGAGCTGTTTTTT.

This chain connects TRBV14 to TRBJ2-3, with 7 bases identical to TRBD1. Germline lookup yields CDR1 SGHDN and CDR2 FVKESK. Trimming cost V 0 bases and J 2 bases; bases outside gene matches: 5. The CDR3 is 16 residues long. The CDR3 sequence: CASSQEWGQSTDTQYF. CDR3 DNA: TGTGCCAGCAGCCAAGAATGGGGACAGTCCACAGATACGCAGTATTTT.

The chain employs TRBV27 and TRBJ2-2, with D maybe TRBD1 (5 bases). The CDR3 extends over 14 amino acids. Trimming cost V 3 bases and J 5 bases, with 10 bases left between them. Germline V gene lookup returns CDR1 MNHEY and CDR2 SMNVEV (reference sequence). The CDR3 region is CASSFWQGTGELFF. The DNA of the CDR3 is TGTGCCAGCAGTTTTTGGCAGGGTACCGGGGAGCTGTTTTTT.

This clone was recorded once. CDR3 sequence: CASSSPLAGYNEQFF. The CDR3 DNA sequence: TGTGCCAGCAGTTCCCCCCTAGCGGGTTACAATGAGCAGTTCTTC. The chain recombines TRBV7-2 with TRBJ2-1, with 8 bases aligning to TRBD2. The CDR3 runs to 15 residues. V lost 6 bases, J lost 4 bases, and 8 bases stayed unmatched. Germline assignment: CDR1 SGHTA and CDR2 FQGNSA.

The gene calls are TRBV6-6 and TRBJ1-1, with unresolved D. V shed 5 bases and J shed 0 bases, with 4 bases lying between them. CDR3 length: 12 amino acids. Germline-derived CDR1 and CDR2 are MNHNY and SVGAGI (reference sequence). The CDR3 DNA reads TGTGCCAGCAGTCCCGTGAACACTGAAGCTTTCTTT. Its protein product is CASSPVNTEAFF.

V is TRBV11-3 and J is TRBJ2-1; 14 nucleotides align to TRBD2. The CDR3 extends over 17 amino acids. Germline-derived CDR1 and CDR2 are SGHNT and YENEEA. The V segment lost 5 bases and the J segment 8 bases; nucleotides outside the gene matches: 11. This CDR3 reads CASSVGTSGSPSDEQFF. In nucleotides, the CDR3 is TGTGCCAGCAGCGTCGGGACTAGCGGGAGTCCAAGCGATGAGCAGTTCTTC.

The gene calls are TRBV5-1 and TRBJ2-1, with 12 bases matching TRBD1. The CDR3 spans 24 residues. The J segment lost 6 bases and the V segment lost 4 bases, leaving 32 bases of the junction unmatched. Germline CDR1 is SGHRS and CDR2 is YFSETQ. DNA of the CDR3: TGCGCCAGCAGCCAGTGGTTGGGACAGGGGGCCGAGAGCGGGAGGTTTACGACGGGCAATGAGCAGTTCTTC. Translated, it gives CASSQWLGQGAESGRFTTGNEQFF.